This TCR beta chain was sequenced for a study of blood T cell repertoires in COVID-19. Study as a whole: COVID-19 samples, acute and convalescent, were from the United States, Italy and Spain. The analysed material was cDNA or gDNA that came from T cells, B-cell-depleted T cells, or PBMCs.

In the authors' workflow: By means of reference gene primer amplification, nucleated cell counts were estimated. Sequencing was performed with immunoSEQ multiplex PCR; in TCRdb, only in-frame clones are kept and a portion is missing. The V and J calls and clone size are taken from that table; D and trimming were inferred from the DNA. The sample holds approximately 230,000 clones, 70% to 90% seen once. In germline, CDR1 is LNHDA, CDR2 SQIVND (reference sequence). V gave up 3 bases and J gave up 2 bases, with 11 bases separating them. CDR3 length: 14 amino acids. The rearrangement joins TRBV19 to TRBJ2-7; maybe TRBD2 (6 bases). The specimen was peripheral blood. This clonotype was sampled from a man aged 25-45 years who had recovered from COVID-19. The CDR3 coding sequence is TGTGCCAGTAGTATCGCGGGGAGAGCCTACGAGCAGTACTTC. This codes for CASSIAGRAYEQYF. Full variable domain (outside the CDR3, taken from reference TRBV19 and TRBJ2-7): DGGITQSPKYLFRKEGQNVTLSCEQNLNHDAMYWYRQDPGQGLRLIYYSQIVNDFQKGDIAEGYSVSREKKESFPLTVTSAQKNPTAFYLCASSIAGRAYEQYFGPGTRLTVT.